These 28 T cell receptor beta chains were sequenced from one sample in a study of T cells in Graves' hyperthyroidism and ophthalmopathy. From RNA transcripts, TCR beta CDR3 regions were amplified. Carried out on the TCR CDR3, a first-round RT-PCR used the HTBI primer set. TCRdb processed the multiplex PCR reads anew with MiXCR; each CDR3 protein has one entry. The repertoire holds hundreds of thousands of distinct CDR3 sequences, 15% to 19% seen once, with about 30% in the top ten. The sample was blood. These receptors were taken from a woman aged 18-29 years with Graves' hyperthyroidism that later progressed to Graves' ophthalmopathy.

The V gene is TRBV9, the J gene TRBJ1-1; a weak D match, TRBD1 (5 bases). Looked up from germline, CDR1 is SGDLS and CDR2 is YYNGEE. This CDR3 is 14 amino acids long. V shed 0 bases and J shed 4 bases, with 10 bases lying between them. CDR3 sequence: CASSVGGESTEAFF. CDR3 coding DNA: TGTGCCAGCAGCGTAGGAGGGGAGAGCACTGAAGCTTTCTTT.

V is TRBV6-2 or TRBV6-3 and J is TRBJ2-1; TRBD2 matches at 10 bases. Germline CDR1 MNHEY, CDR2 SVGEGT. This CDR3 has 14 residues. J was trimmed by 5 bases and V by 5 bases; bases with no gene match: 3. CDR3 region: CASSLAGAHNEQFF. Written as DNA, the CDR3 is TGTGCCAGCAGTCTAGCGGGAGCGCACAATGAGCAGTTCTTC.

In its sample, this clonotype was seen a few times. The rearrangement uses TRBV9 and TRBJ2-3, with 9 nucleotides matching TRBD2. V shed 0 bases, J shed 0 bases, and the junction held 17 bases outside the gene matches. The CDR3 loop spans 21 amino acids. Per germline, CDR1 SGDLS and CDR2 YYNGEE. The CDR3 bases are TGTGCCAGCAGCGTAGGGGTAGGGAAGGCTAGCGGGACGCGGAGCACAGATACGCAGTATTTT. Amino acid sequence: CASSVGVGKASGTRSTDTQYF.

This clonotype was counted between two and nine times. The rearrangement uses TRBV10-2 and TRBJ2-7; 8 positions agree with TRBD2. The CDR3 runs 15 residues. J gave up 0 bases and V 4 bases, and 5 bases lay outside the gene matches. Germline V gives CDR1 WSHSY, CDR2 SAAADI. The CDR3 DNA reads TGCGCCAGCAGTGGGGGGACTAGTGGCTCCTACGAGCAGTACTTC. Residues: CASSGGTSGSYEQYF.

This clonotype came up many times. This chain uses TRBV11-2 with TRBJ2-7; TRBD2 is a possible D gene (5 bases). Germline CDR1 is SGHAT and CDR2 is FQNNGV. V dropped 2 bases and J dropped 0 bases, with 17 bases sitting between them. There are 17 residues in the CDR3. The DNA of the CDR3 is TGTGCCAGCAGCTTAACGGCAGGAGGTCCTCACTCCTACGAGCAGTACTTC. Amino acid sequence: CASSLTAGGPHSYEQYF.

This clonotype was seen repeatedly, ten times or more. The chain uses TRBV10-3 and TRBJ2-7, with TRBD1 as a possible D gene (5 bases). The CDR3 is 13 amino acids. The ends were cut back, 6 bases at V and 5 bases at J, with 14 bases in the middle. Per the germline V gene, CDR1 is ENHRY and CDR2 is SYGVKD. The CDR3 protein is CAISAKGLDEQYF. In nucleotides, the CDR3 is TGTGCCATCAGCGCCAAGGGGCTCGACGAGCAGTACTTC.

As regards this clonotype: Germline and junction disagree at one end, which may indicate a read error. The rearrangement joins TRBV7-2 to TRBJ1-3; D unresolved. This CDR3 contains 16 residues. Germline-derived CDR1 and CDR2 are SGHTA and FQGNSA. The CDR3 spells CANSLGSGGVGNTIYF. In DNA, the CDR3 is TGTGCCAACAGCTTAGGGTCAGGCGGGGTCGGAAACACCATATATTTT.

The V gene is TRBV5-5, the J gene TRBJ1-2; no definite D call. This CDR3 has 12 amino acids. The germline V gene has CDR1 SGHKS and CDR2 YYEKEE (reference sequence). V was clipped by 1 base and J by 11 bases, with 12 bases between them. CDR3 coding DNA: TGTGCCAGCAGCTTGAAGGTCGGGGAGTACACCTTC. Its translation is CASSLKVGEYTF.

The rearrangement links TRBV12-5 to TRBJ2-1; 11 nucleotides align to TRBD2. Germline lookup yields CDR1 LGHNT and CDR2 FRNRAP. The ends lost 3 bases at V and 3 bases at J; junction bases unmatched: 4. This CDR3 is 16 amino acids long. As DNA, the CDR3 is TGTGCTAGTGGTTTCTCGCTAGCGGGAGGCTACAATGAGCAGTTCTTC. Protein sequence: CASGFSLAGGYNEQFF.

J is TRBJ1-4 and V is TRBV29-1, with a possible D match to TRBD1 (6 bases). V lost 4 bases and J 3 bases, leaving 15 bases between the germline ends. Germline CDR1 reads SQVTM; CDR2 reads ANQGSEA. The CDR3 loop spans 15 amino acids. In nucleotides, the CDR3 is TGCAGCGTTGTATTGGGGGGCAGTGCTAATGAAAAACTGTTTTTT. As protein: CSVVLGGSANEKLFF.

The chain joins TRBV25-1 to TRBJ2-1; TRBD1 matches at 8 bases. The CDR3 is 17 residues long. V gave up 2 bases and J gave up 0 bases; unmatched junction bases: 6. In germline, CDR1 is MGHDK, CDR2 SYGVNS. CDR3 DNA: TGTGCCAGCAGTGAACTCCGGACAGGGAGCTCCTACAATGAGCAGTTCTTC. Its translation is CASSELRTGSSYNEQFF.

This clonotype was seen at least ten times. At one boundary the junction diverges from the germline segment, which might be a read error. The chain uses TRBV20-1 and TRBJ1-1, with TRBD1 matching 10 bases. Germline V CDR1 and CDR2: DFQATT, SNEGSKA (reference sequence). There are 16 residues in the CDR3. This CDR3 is CSARGADRGAHTEAFF. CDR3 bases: TGCAGTGCCAGAGGGGCGGACAGGGGGGCTCACACTGAAGCTTTCTTT.

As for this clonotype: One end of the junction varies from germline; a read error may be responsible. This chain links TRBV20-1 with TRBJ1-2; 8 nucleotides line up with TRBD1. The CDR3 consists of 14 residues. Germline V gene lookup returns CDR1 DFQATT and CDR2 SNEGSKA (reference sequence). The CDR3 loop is CSATEDRATNGCTF. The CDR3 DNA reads TGCAGTGCTACCGAGGACAGGGCCACGAATGGCTGCACCTTC.

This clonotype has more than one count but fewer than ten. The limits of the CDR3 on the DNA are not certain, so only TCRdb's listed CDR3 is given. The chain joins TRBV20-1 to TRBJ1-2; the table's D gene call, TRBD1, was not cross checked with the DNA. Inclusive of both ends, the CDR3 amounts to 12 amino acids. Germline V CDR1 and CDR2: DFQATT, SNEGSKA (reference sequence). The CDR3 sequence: CRDGQISYGCTF.

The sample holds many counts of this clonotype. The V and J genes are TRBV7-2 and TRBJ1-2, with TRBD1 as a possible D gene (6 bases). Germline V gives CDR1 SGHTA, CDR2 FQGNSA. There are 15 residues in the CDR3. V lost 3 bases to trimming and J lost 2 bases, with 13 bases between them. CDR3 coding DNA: TGTGCCAGCAGCTTCTTTGCAGGGGCGAACTATGGCTACACCTTC. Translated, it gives CASSFFAGANYGYTF.

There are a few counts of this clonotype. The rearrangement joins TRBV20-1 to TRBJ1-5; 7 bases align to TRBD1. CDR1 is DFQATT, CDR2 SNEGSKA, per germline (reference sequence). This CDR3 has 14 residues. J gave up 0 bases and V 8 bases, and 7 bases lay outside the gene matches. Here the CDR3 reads CSLGQANSNQPQHF. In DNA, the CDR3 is TGCAGTTTAGGACAGGCAAATAGCAATCAGCCCCAGCATTTT.

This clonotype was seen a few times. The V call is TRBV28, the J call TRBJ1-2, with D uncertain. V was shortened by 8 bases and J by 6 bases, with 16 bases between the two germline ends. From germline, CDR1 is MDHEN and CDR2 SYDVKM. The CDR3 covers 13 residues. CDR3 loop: CASGLRWADGYTF. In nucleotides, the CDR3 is TGTGCCAGCGGCCTGAGATGGGCAGATGGCTACACCTTC.

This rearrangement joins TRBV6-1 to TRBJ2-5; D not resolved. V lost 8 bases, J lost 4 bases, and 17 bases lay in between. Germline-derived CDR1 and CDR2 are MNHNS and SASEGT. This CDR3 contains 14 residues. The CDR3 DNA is TGTGCCAGCTACCGCTCGCGTGAGTTAGAGACCCAGTACTTC. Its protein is CASYRSRELETQYF.

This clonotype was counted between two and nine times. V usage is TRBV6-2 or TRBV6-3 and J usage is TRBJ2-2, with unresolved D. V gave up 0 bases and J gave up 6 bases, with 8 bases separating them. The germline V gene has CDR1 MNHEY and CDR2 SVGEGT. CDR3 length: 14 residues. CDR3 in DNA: TGTGCCAGCAGTTACTCGAAAAGGGCCGGGGAGCTGTTTTTT. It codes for CASSYSKRAGELFF.

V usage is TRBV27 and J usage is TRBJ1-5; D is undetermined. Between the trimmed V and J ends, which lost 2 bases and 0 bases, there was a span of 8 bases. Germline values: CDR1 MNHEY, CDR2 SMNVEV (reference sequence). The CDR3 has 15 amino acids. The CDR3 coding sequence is TGTGCCAGCAGTTTAGAGGGAAATAGCAATCAGCCCCAGCATTTT. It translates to CASSLEGNSNQPQHF.

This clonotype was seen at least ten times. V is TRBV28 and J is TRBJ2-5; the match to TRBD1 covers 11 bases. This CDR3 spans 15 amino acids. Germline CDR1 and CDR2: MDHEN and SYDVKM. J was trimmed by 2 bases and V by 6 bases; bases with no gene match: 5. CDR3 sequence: CASRGGTGGQETQYF. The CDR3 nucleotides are TGTGCCAGCAGAGGGGGGACAGGGGGACAAGAGACCCAGTACTTC.

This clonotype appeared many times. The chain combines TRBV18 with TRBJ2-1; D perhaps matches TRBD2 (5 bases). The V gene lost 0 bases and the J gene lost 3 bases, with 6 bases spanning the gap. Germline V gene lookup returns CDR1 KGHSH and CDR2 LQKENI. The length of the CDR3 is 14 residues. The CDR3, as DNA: TGTGCCAGCTCACCACCGAGCGGCTACAATGAGCAGTTCTTC. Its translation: CASSPPSGYNEQFF.

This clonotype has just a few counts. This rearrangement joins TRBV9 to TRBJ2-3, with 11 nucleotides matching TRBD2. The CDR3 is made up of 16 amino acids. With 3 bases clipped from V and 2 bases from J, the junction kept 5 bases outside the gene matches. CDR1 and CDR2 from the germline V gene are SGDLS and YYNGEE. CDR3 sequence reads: CASSASGLAVTDTQYF. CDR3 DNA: TGTGCCAGCAGCGCCTCGGGACTAGCGGTCACAGATACGCAGTATTTT.

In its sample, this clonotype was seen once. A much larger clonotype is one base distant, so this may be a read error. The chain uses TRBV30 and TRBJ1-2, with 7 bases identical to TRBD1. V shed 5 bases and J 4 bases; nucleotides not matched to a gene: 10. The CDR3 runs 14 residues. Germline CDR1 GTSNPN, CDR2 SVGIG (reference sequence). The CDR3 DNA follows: TGTGCCTGGGGGGCCCCGGGACAGATCTATGGCTACACCTTC. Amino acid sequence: CAWGAPGQIYGYTF. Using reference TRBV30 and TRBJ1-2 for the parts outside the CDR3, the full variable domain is SQTIHQWPATLVQPVGSPLSLECTVEGTSNPNLYWYRQAAGRGLQLLFYSVGIGQISSEVPQNLSASRPQDRQFILSSKKLLLSDSGFYLCAWGAPGQIYGYTFGSGTRLTVV.

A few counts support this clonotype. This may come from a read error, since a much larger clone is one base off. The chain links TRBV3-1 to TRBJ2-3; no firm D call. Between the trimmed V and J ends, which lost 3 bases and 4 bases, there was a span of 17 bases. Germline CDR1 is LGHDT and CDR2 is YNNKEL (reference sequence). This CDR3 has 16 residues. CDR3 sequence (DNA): TGTGCCAGCAGCCACCGAATCAGGTCAAGCGCAGATACGCAGTATTTT. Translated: CASSHRIRSSADTQYF.

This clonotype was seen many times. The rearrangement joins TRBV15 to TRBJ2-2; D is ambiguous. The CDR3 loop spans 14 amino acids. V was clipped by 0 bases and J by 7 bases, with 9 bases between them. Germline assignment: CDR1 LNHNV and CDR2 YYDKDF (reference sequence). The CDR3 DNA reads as TGTGCCACCAGCAGAGATCTGGGTATCGGGGAGCTGTTTTTT. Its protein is CATSRDLGIGELFF. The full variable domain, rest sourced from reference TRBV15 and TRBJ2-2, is DAMVIQNPRYQVTQFGKPVTLSCSQTLNHNVMYWYQQKSSQAPKLLFHYYDKDFNNEADTPDNFQSRRPNTSFCFLDIRSPGLGDTAMYLCATSRDLGIGELFFGEGSRLTVL.

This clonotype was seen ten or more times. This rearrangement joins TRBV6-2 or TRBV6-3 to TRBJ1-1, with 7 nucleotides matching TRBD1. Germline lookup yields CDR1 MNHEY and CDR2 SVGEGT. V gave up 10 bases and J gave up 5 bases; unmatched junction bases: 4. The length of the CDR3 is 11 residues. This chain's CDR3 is CATHRGTEAFF. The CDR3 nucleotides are TGTGCCACCCACAGGGGTACTGAAGCTTTCTTT.

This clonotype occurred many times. This CDR3 is CASSLWLRMKPFF. Here the CDR3 DNA reads TGCGCCAGCAGCTTGTGGTTACGGATGAAGCCTTTCTTT. The chain uses TRBV5-1 and TRBJ1-1; D remains ambiguous. This CDR3 is 13 amino acids long. Between the trimmed V and J ends, which lost 1 base and 12 bases, there was a span of 16 bases. The germline V gene has CDR1 SGHRS and CDR2 YFSETQ.